This passage covers 17 T cell receptor beta chains from one sample sequenced in a study of blood T cells in healthy people across ages. A sample-barcoded 5' primer and a J-beta primer mix were used in a second PCR of roughly 6 to 11 cycles. TCRdb re-derived calls from the 5' RACE reads in MiXCR, one entry per CDR3 protein. This repertoire shows under 2,000,000 distinct CDR3 sequences, just under 50% found once; its top ten account for around 2.1%. The material sequenced was blood. The receptor source for this set is a woman aged 40 to 55 in good health.

This chain connects TRBV3-1 to TRBJ2-3; the D call may be TRBD1 or TRBD2 (6 bases each). There are 16 residues in the CDR3. The germline V and J ends were trimmed by 0 bases and 4 bases, with 14 bases remaining between them. CDR1 and CDR2 from the germline V gene are LGHDT and YNNKEL (reference sequence). CDR3 amino acids: CASSQDFSRGPDTQYF. CDR3 DNA: TGTGCCAGCAGCCAAGATTTCTCCCGGGGGCCAGATACGCAGTATTTT.

CDR3 nucleotide sequence: TGTGCCAGCAGTTTAAGAGGGGCCGGTACCTACGAGCAGTACTTC. Translating it yields CASSLRGAGTYEQYF. The genes are TRBV12-3 or TRBV12-4 and TRBJ2-7; D assignment may be TRBD1 or TRBD2 (5 bases each). This CDR3 has 15 amino acids. Trimming pared 2 bases from V and 2 bases from J, leaving 13 bases between.

The J gene is TRBJ2-4, the V gene TRBV4-1; D call uncertain. Trimming pared 1 base from V and 13 bases from J, leaving 20 bases between. Looked up from germline, CDR1 is MGHRA and CDR2 is YSYEKL. The CDR3 spans 15 residues. The CDR3 here is CASSQVAGYSYGQYF. CDR3 sequence (DNA): TGCGCCAGCAGCCAAGTGGCAGGATACTCCTACGGGCAGTACTTC.

The CDR3 protein is CASSPGTGGLEAFF. DNA for the CDR3: TGTGCCAGCAGTCCTGGGACAGGGGGATTGGAGGCTTTCTTT. V is TRBV6-2 or TRBV6-3 and J is TRBJ1-1, with TRBD1 matching 11 bases. CDR3 length: 14 residues. The J segment lost 11 bases and the V segment lost 5 bases, leaving 10 bases of the junction unmatched. The germline V gene encodes CDR1 MNHEY and CDR2 SVGEGT.

The rearrangement joins TRBV15 to TRBJ2-7, with TRBD2 matching over 7 bases. The CDR3 totals 15 residues. The germline V gene encodes CDR1 LNHNV and CDR2 YYDKDF (reference sequence). The V and J ends lost 3 bases and 0 bases, in that order; junction bases with no gene match: 5. The CDR3 nucleotides read TGTGCCACCAGCAGTGGGCGGGGGAACTCCTACGAGCAGTACTTC. Translating gives CATSSGRGNSYEQYF.

V and J are TRBV24-1 and TRBJ1-5; 10 positions agree with TRBD1. Looked up from germline, CDR1 is KGHDR and CDR2 is SFDVKD. The CDR3 is 15 amino acids. The J segment lost 8 bases and the V segment lost 7 bases, leaving 10 bases of the junction unmatched. The CDR3 loop is CATSEGTGVSEPQHF. In DNA, the CDR3 is TGTGCCACCAGCGAGGGGACAGGGGTTTCGGAGCCCCAGCATTTT.

This clonotype was counted a few times. The J gene is TRBJ2-3, the V gene TRBV6-1; possible D gene TRBD2, 6 bases. CDR3 length equals 16 residues. V dropped 4 bases and J dropped 1 base, with 15 bases sitting between them. Germline-derived CDR1 and CDR2 are MNHNS and SASEGT. CDR3 residues: CASSAQGGNGTDTQYF. CDR3 in DNA: TGTGCCAGCAGTGCCCAGGGCGGGAATGGCACAGATACGCAGTATTTT.

The J gene is TRBJ2-3, the V gene TRBV3-1; 8 nucleotides match TRBD1. This CDR3 has 16 residues. CDR1 LGHDT and CDR2 YNNKEL come from the germline V gene (reference sequence). V lost 3 bases and J lost 6; bases outside the gene matches: 11. The CDR3 reads CASSHPTGVGVDTQYF. For the CDR3, the DNA is TGTGCCAGCAGCCACCCGACAGGGGTAGGCGTGGATACGCAGTATTTT.

The V call is TRBV20-1, the J call TRBJ2-5; D is ambiguous. This CDR3 contains 12 residues. V dropped 3 bases and J dropped 1 base, with 6 bases sitting between them. From germline, CDR1 is DFQATT and CDR2 SNEGSKA (reference sequence). CDR3 DNA sequence: TGCAGTGCTAGCCGGGTCCAAGAGACCCAGTACTTC. Translating it yields CSASRVQETQYF.

The chain carries TRBV4-3 and TRBJ2-3; 7 bases agree with TRBD1. Germline CDR1 reads LGHNA; CDR2 reads YSLEER. The CDR3 spans 15 residues. J gave up 4 bases and V 8 bases, and 12 bases lay outside the gene matches. The CDR3 bases are TGCGCCAGCGCCACCCACAGGGGAAGCGCAGATACGCAGTATTTT. Translation gives CASATHRGSADTQYF.

At least ten counts were recorded for this clonotype. Mismatch with germline at one junction end may stem from a read error. The rearrangement links TRBV6-2 or TRBV6-3 to TRBJ1-2; TRBD1 matches at 10 bases. Germline values: CDR1 MNHEY, CDR2 SVGEGT. This CDR3 spans 15 amino acids. CDR3 nucleotides: TGCGCCAGCAGCCCCAGACAGGGGGCCAACTATGGCTACACCTTC. As protein: CASSPRQGANYGYTF.

The rearrangement links TRBV28 to TRBJ2-3; D is possibly TRBD1 (5 bases). Trimming pared 6 bases from V and 8 bases from J, leaving 9 bases between. Germline loops: CDR1 MDHEN, CDR2 SYDVKM. The CDR3 covers 11 residues. CDR3 amino acids: CASSRRATQYF. The CDR3, as DNA: TGTGCCAGCAGCCGCAGGGCTACGCAGTATTTT.

The chain is built from TRBV28 and TRBJ2-3, with TRBD2 matching 13 bases. The CDR3 extends over 16 amino acids. Germline V gene sequence: CDR1 MDHEN, CDR2 SYDVKM. V was pared by 6 bases and J by 5 bases, with 8 bases of the junction left unmatched. CDR3 sequence: CASRPTSGGARDTQYF. For the CDR3, the DNA is TGTGCCAGCAGACCAACTAGCGGGGGGGCCAGAGATACGCAGTATTTT.

The CDR3 region has the DNA TGTGCCAGCAGCCAATTCATAGGCGATGAGCAGTTCTTC. As protein: CASSQFIGDEQFF. This sequence joins TRBV14 and TRBJ2-1; no clear D gene. The CDR3 covers 13 residues. Per germline, CDR1 SGHDN and CDR2 FVKESK. V was shortened by 2 bases and J by 8 bases, with 10 bases between the two germline ends. Full variable domain (remainder filled in from reference TRBV14 and TRBJ2-1): EAGVTQFPSHSVIEKGQTVTLRCDPISGHDNLYWYRRVMGKEIKFLLHFVKESKQDESGMPNNRFLAERTGGTYSTLKVQPAELEDSGVYFCASSQFIGDEQFFGPGTRLTVL.

In its sample, this clonotype was seen once. The V and J genes are TRBV7-2 and TRBJ2-1; the match to TRBD1 covers 8 bases. V was clipped by 3 bases and J by 11 bases; unmatched bases: 3. This CDR3 region has 12 residues. Germline CDR1 and CDR2: SGHTA and FQGNSA. The CDR3 sequence is CASSFGQGKQFF. The CDR3 DNA follows: TGTGCCAGCAGCTTTGGACAGGGAAAGCAGTTCTTC.

A few counts support this clonotype. CDR3 sequence (DNA): TGTGCCAGCAGTTCCCCGGGACAGGGGGCGGGAGGCTACACCTTC. As protein: CASSSPGQGAGGYTF. This chain joins TRBV28 and TRBJ1-2, with 12 positions matching TRBD1. CDR1 and CDR2 (germline): MDHEN, SYDVKM. CDR3 length: 15 amino acids. Germline trimming cut 4 bases from V and 8 bases from J; bases unmatched to any gene: 8.

The rearrangement links TRBV3-1 to TRBJ2-7, with D perhaps matching TRBD1 (5 bases). The V and J ends lost 0 bases and 12 bases respectively, with 15 bases between them. This CDR3 is built from 13 residues. Germline-derived CDR1 and CDR2 are LGHDT and YNNKEL (reference sequence). The CDR3 DNA reads TGTGCCAGCAGCCAAGATGATAGGGGATCTCGGTACTTC. This encodes CASSQDDRGSRYF.